These 28 T cell receptor beta chains were all obtained from the same sample, sequenced in a study of T cell changes during pregnancy in multiple sclerosis (dated by TCRdb to about 2019). Libraries were constructed by the immunoSEQ multiplex PCR assay. What TCRdb holds here is the immuneACCESS table cut down to in-frame rearrangements. Part of the clones is not present; checked against another copy, under half of the missing clones reflect an unresolved V gene, and the others are unexplained. The sample table holds about 51,000 clones, of which 93% were seen once. The ten largest clonotypes hold about 2% of the sample. Material: peripheral blood, obtained in the second trimester of pregnancy. All receptors derive from a female donor with multiple sclerosis, enrolled in a pregnancy study.

This chain connects TRBV5-1 to TRBJ2-3, with 9 positions matching TRBD1. The CDR3 loop spans 15 amino acids. The junction had 2 bases not matched to a gene; V was cut back by 0 bases and J by 3 bases. Per germline, CDR1 SGHRS and CDR2 YFSETQ. CDR3 DNA: TGCGCCAGCAGCTTGGGACAGGGGGGGACAGATACGCAGTATTTT. This gives the protein CASSLGQGGTDTQYF.

The gene calls are TRBV7-9 and TRBJ2-3; 12 bases align to TRBD2. Germline V lookup: CDR1 SEHNR, CDR2 FQNEAQ (reference sequence). Losses at the gene ends were 1 base for V and 6 bases for J; bases not matched to a gene: 5. CDR3 length: 16 amino acids. This CDR3 is CASSLVSGTSGDTQYF. CDR3 DNA sequence: TGTGCCAGCAGCTTAGTGTCCGGGACTAGCGGGGATACGCAGTATTTT.

The chain combines TRBV10-2 with TRBJ2-2; 11 nucleotides match TRBD2. The CDR3 runs to 14 residues. Germline CDR1 and CDR2: WSHSY and SAAADI. V gave up 9 bases and J gave up 5 bases; unmatched junction bases: 5. CDR3 in DNA: TGCGCCAGTACTAGCGGGAGACGGACCGGGGAGCTGTTTTTT. This codes for CASTSGRRTGELFF.

The chain has TRBV19 and TRBJ1-1; D ambiguous. Deletions cut 1 base from V and 5 bases from J, with 8 bases between. CDR1 is LNHDA and CDR2 is SQIVND in the germline V gene (reference sequence). The length of the CDR3 is 13 residues. This CDR3 reads CASSIVPGTEAFF. In DNA form, the CDR3 reads TGTGCCAGTAGTATAGTTCCGGGGACTGAAGCTTTCTTT.

This chain uses TRBV9 with TRBJ2-1, with TRBD2 as a possible D gene (6 bases). V lost 0 bases, J lost 5 bases, and 18 bases lay in between. There are 17 residues in the CDR3. Germline V gene lookup returns CDR1 SGDLS and CDR2 YYNGEE. CDR3 loop: CASSVETGVLYHNEQFF. CDR3 bases: TGTGCCAGCAGCGTAGAGACGGGAGTCCTTTATCACAATGAGCAGTTCTTC. Together with reference TRBV9 and TRBJ2-1, the CDR3 gives the full variable domain: DSGVTQTPKHLITATGQRVTLRCSPRSGDLSVYWYQQSLDQGLQFLIQYYNGEERAKGNILERFSAQQFPDLHSELNLSSLELGDSALYFCASSVETGVLYHNEQFFGPGTRLTVL.

This chain links TRBV18 with TRBJ1-5, with D perhaps matching TRBD1 (6 bases). The length of the CDR3 is 15 residues. Germline V gene data show CDR1 as KGHSH and CDR2 as LQKENI. With 6 bases removed from V and 6 bases from J, the gap between germline ends came to 18 bases. The CDR3 is CASSQGQGLGQPQHF. CDR3 in DNA: TGTGCCAGCTCCCAAGGTCAGGGGTTGGGTCAGCCCCAGCATTTT.

A few counts support this clone. This chain connects TRBV28 to TRBJ1-2; no reliable D call. The V and J ends lost 1 base and 1 base respectively, with 13 bases between them. The germline gives CDR1 MDHEN, CDR2 SYDVKM. The CDR3 loop spans 16 amino acids. Here the CDR3 reads CASSLSYGDHNYGYTF. Written as DNA, the CDR3 is TGTGCCAGCAGTTTATCATATGGAGACCATAACTATGGCTACACCTTC.

The chain links TRBV27 to TRBJ2-1, with D possibly matching TRBD2 (5 bases). This CDR3 is built from 15 residues. Germline CDR1 MNHEY, CDR2 SMNVEV (reference sequence). The V gene lost 5 bases and the J gene lost 8 bases, with 19 bases spanning the gap. CDR3 sequence (DNA): TGTGCCAGCAGTACAGAACTAGTTTTTAGCGATGAGCAGTTCTTC. Encoded protein: CASSTELVFSDEQFF.

J is TRBJ1-4 and V is TRBV11-3; tentative D call: TRBD1 (5 bases). V was trimmed by 5 bases and J by 8 bases, leaving 15 bases between them. The CDR3 extends over 14 amino acids. Germline V gene data show CDR1 as SGHNT and CDR2 as YENEEA. CDR3 region: CASSRERTTEKLFF. CDR3 DNA: TGTGCCAGCAGCCGAGAAAGGACAACAGAAAAACTGTTTTTT.

The rearrangement joins TRBV21-1 to TRBJ2-3; the tabulated D call, TRBD1, remains unverified against the DNA. TRBV21-1 is classified as a pseudogene. The CDR3 is 15 amino acids. The CDR3 DNA reads as TGTGCCAGCAGCAAGGGGACAGGGGGGACAGATACGCAGTATTTT. Its protein is CASSKGTGGTDTQYF.

The chain employs TRBV2 and TRBJ1-3; no clear D gene. The CDR3 is 16 amino acids. Germline V CDR1 and CDR2: SNHLY, FYNNEI. The V end was cut by 3 bases, the J end by 3 bases, with 15 bases between. CDR3 loop: CASSDVREAVGNTIYF. DNA for the CDR3: TGTGCCAGCAGTGACGTGAGGGAGGCGGTTGGAAACACCATATATTTT.

The V gene is TRBV7-2, the J gene TRBJ2-1; 9 bases are shared with TRBD2. Germline CDR1 and CDR2: SGHTA and FQGNSA. The ends lost 4 bases at V and 8 bases at J; junction bases unmatched: 12. This CDR3 region has 16 residues. The CDR3 here is CASSYVVAGVGDEQFF. The CDR3 nucleotides are TGTGCCAGCAGCTACGTGGTAGCGGGAGTTGGTGATGAGCAGTTCTTC.

The chain employs TRBV19 and TRBJ2-3; a weak D match, TRBD2 (5 bases). Looked up from germline, CDR1 is LNHDA and CDR2 is SQIVND (reference sequence). This CDR3 is 15 amino acids long. Between the trimmed V and J ends, which lost 3 bases and 2 bases, there was a span of 12 bases. Here the CDR3 reads CASSILEDSTDTQYF. The CDR3 bases are TGTGCCAGTAGTATTTTGGAGGATTCCACAGATACGCAGTATTTT.

The CDR3 coding sequence is TGTGCCACCAGCAGAGATAAGCCGTTAGCGGGATGGGGTGAGCAGTTCTTC. It yields the protein CATSRDKPLAGWGEQFF. The chain uses TRBV15 and TRBJ2-1, with TRBD2 identical over 8 bases. The V gene end was trimmed by 0 bases and the J gene end by 9 bases; junction bases not matched to a gene: 13. Germline values: CDR1 LNHNV, CDR2 YYDKDF (reference sequence). This CDR3 contains 17 residues.

The rearrangement joins TRBV29-1 to TRBJ1-2, with 10 bases fitting TRBD1. With V trimmed by 5 bases and J by 5 bases, 2 bases remained unmatched. The germline CDR1 and CDR2 sequences are SQVTM and ANQGSEA. This CDR3 contains 12 residues. CDR3 DNA sequence: TGCAGCGTTTTGGGACAGGGGTATGGCTACACCTTC. It translates to CSVLGQGYGYTF.

The chain carries TRBV29-1 and TRBJ1-2; 11 nucleotides agree with TRBD1. The CDR3 is 13 amino acids. CDR1 and CDR2 (germline): SQVTM, ANQGSEA. Trimming cost V 7 bases and J 5 bases; bases outside gene matches: 6. The CDR3 nucleotides are TGCAGCGCTAAGGGACAGGGGGATTATGGCTACACCTTC. Translating it yields CSAKGQGDYGYTF.

The chain employs TRBV28 and TRBJ2-1; 8 bases align to TRBD2. Unmatched junction bases numbered 3, after V lost 4 bases and J lost 7 bases. Germline V gene sequence: CDR1 MDHEN, CDR2 SYDVKM. The CDR3 is made up of 13 amino acids. The CDR3 region has the DNA TGTGCCAGCAGTTCCAGCGGGAGTAATGAGCAGTTCTTC. This encodes CASSSSGSNEQFF.

The chain is built from TRBV18 and TRBJ2-7, with D hard to call. The CDR3 runs 15 residues. The germline CDR1 and CDR2 sequences are KGHSH and LQKENI. V lost 1 base to trimming and J lost 3 bases, with 13 bases between them. The CDR3 DNA sequence: TGTGCCAGCTCACCACGGGCCCTGTCTGACTACGAGCAGTACTTC. The encoded protein is CASSPRALSDYEQYF.

This sequence joins TRBV19 and TRBJ2-7; 7 nucleotides line up with TRBD1. The CDR3 covers 13 residues. Trimming cost V 6 bases and J 3 bases; bases outside gene matches: 5. Germline V gives CDR1 LNHDA, CDR2 SQIVND (reference sequence). The CDR3 region is CASSFGTDYEQYF. DNA of the CDR3: TGTGCCAGTAGCTTCGGGACAGACTACGAGCAGTACTTC.

This clone was seen just once. The CDR3 protein is CASSLRTANTDTQYF. In DNA, the CDR3 is TGTGCCAGCAGCTTACGGACTGCAAACACAGATACGCAGTATTTT. V and J are TRBV7-3 and TRBJ2-3; D is perhaps TRBD2 (5 bases). The CDR3 contains 15 residues. Germline lookup yields CDR1 SGHTA and CDR2 FQGTGA. V lost 2 bases and J 2 bases, leaving 11 bases between the germline ends. Looking up the rest from reference TRBV7-3 and TRBJ2-3 gives the full variable domain: GAGVSQTPSNKVTEKGKYVELRCDPISGHTALYWYRQSLGQGPEFLIYFQGTGAADDSGLPNDRFFAVRPEGSVSTLKIQRTERGDSAVYLCASSLRTANTDTQYFGPGTRLTVL.

This chain uses TRBV21-1 with TRBJ2-4; no DNA check was done on the table's D call, TRBD2. TRBV21-1 is a pseudogene. This CDR3 is built from 16 residues. Written as DNA, the CDR3 is TGTGCCAGCAGCAAAGCGGTATTCGGGGCCAAAAACATTCAGTACTTC. Amino acids: CASSKAVFGAKNIQYF.

The chain has TRBV29-1 and TRBJ2-6; no clear D gene. Germline loops: CDR1 SQVTM, CDR2 ANQGSEA. The CDR3 covers 12 residues. Trimming left V 3 bases short and J 7 bases short, with 7 bases between. The CDR3 is CSVEAGANVLTF. The DNA of the CDR3 is TGCAGCGTTGAGGCAGGTGCCAACGTCCTGACTTTC.

The V call is TRBV28, the J call TRBJ2-5; D perhaps matches TRBD2 (5 bases). CDR1 and CDR2 (germline): MDHEN, SYDVKM. CDR3 size: 16 residues. Trimming shortened V by 5 bases and J by 7 bases, and 23 bases separated the two germline ends. CDR3 region: CASSAGDGLITGTQYF. Written as DNA, the CDR3 is TGTGCCAGCAGTGCGGGTGACGGGCTCATCACGGGGACCCAGTACTTC.

The chain joins TRBV29-1 to TRBJ2-3, with TRBD1 matching over 10 bases. CDR1 is SQVTM, CDR2 ANQGSEA, per germline. The CDR3 spans 15 residues. The J segment lost 4 bases and the V segment lost 4 bases, leaving 8 bases of the junction unmatched. The CDR3 DNA follows: TGCAGCGTTGTTTGGGACAGGGGACTGGCAGATACGCAGTATTTT. Translating gives CSVVWDRGLADTQYF.

The chain is built from TRBV4-3 and TRBJ1-2, with 11 bases lining up with TRBD1. From germline, CDR1 is LGHNA and CDR2 YSLEER. The CDR3 consists of 16 residues. V lost 0 bases and J lost 8; bases outside the gene matches: 8. CDR3 nucleotides: TGCGCCAGCAGCCAAGATTTAGGACAGGGGGCGCGAGGCTACACCTTC. Amino acids: CASSQDLGQGARGYTF.

V gene TRBV27 combines with J gene TRBJ1-2; D might be TRBD1 (5 bases). The CDR3 runs 13 residues. Germline V gives CDR1 MNHEY, CDR2 SMNVEV (reference sequence). Trimming stripped 5 bases from V and 4 bases from J, with 11 bases between. CDR3 region: CASSQQGPYGYTF. CDR3 in DNA: TGTGCCAGCAGTCAGCAGGGCCCCTATGGCTACACCTTC.

The chain links TRBV5-1 to TRBJ1-2; TRBD1 aligns across 7 bases. From germline, CDR1 is SGHRS and CDR2 YFSETQ. The J segment lost 1 base and the V segment lost 4 bases, leaving 7 bases of the junction unmatched. This CDR3 has 15 residues. The CDR3 region is CASSAGTAINYGYTF. CDR3 nucleotides: TGCGCCAGCAGCGCCGGGACAGCCATTAACTATGGCTACACCTTC.

The rearrangement links TRBV29-1 to TRBJ2-2; D possibly corresponds to TRBD2 (6 bases). V was cut by 6 bases and J by 0 bases, with 11 bases left in between. CDR1 SQVTM and CDR2 ANQGSEA come from the germline V gene. The CDR3 sequence is 14 residues long. CDR3 sequence: CSVGGVANTGELFF. The CDR3 DNA follows: TGCAGCGTGGGGGGAGTTGCGAACACCGGGGAGCTGTTTTTT.